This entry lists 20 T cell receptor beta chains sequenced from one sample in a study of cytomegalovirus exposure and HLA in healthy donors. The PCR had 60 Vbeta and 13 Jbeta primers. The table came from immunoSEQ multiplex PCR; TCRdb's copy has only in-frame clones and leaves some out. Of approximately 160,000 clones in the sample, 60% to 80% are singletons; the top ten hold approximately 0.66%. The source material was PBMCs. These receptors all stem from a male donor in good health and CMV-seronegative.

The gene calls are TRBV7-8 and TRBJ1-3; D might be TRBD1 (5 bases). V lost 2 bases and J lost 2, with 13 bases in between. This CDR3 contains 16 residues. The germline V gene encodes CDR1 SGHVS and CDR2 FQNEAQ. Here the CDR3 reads CASSLMWGITGNTIYF. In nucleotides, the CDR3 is TGTGCCAGCAGCTTAATGTGGGGCATCACTGGAAACACCATATATTTT.

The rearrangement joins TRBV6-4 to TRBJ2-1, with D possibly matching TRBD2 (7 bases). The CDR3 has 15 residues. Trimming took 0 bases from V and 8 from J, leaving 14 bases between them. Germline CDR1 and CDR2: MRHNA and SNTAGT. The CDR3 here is CASSDSPGGLDEQFF. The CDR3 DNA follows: TGTGCCAGCAGTGACTCTCCGGGGGGCCTGGATGAGCAGTTCTTC.

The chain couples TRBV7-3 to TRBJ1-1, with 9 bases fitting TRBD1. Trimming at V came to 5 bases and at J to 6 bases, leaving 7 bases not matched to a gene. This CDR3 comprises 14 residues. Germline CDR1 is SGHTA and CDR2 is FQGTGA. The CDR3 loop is CASSPGQGGAEAFF. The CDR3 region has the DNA TGTGCCAGCAGCCCGGGACAGGGAGGGGCTGAAGCTTTCTTT.

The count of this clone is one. CDR3 in amino acids: CASSFSQDGAIAFF. CDR3 in DNA: TGTGCCAGCAGCTTCTCGCAGGATGGGGCAATAGCTTTCTTT. The V and J genes are TRBV7-9 and TRBJ1-1; D possibly corresponds to TRBD1 (5 bases). This CDR3 has 14 residues. Trimming cost V 3 bases and J 10 bases, with 18 bases left between them. Looked up from germline, CDR1 is SEHNR and CDR2 is FQNEAQ (reference sequence).

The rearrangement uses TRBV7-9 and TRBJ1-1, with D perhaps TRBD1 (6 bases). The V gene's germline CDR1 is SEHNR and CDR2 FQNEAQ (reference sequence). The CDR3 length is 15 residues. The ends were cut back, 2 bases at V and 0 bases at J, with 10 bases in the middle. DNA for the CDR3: TGTGCCAGCAGCTTAACACAGGGAGTGAACACTGAAGCTTTCTTT. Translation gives CASSLTQGVNTEAFF.

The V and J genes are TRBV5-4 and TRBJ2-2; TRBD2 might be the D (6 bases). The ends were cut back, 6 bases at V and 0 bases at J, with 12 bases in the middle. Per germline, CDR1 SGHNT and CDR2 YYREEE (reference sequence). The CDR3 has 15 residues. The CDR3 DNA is TGTGCCAGCAACAACGGACTATCGAACACCGGGGAGCTGTTTTTT. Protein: CASNNGLSNTGELFF.

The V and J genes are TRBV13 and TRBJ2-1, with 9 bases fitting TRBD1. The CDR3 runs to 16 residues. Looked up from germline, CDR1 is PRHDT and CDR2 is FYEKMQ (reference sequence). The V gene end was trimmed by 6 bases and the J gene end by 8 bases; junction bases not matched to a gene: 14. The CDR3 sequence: CASSSAGTGPTHEQFF. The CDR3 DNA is TGTGCCAGCAGTTCAGCCGGGACAGGGCCGACCCATGAGCAGTTCTTC.

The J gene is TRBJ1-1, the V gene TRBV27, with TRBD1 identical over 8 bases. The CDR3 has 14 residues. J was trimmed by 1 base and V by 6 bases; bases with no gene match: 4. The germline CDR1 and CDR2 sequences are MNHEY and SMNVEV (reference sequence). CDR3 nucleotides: TGTGCCAGCAGAAATACAGGGGGGAACACTGAAGCTTTCTTT. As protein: CASRNTGGNTEAFF.

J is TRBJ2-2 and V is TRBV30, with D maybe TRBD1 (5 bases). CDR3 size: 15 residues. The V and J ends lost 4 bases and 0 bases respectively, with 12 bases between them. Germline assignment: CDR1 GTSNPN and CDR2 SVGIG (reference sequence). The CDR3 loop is CAWTNDSPNTGELFF. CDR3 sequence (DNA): TGTGCCTGGACCAACGACAGCCCGAACACCGGGGAGCTGTTTTTT.

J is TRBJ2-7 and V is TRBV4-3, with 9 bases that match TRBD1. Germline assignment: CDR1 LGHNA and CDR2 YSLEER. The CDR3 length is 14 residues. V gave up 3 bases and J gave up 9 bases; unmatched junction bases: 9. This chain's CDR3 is CASSHGQGIGAQYF. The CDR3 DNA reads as TGCGCCAGCAGCCACGGACAGGGGATAGGTGCGCAGTACTTC.

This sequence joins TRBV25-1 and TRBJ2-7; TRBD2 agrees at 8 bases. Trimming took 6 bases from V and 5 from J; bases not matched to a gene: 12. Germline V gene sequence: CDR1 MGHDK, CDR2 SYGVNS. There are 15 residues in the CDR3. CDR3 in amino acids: CASSPAAGVSHEQYF. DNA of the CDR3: TGTGCCAGCAGCCCTGCAGCGGGAGTTTCCCACGAGCAGTACTTC.

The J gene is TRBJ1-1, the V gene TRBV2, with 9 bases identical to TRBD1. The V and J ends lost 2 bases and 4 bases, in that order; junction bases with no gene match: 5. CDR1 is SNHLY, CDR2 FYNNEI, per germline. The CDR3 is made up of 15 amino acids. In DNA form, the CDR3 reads TGTGCCAGCAGTGAACAGACAGGGGGGGTCACTGAAGCTTTCTTT. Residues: CASSEQTGGVTEAFF.

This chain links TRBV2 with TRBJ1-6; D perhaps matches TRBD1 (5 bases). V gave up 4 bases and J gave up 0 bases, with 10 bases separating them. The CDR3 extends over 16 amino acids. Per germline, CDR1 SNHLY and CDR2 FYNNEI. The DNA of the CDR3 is TGTGCCAGCAGTGGGGACTCGAGCTCCTATAATTCACCCCTCCACTTT. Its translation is CASSGDSSSYNSPLHF.

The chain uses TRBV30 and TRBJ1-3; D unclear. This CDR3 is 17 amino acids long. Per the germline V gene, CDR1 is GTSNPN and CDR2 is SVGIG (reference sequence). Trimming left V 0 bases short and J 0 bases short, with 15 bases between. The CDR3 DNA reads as TGTGCCTGGAGTGTACGATCCAACAGAGACTCTGGAAACACCATATATTTT. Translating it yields CAWSVRSNRDSGNTIYF.

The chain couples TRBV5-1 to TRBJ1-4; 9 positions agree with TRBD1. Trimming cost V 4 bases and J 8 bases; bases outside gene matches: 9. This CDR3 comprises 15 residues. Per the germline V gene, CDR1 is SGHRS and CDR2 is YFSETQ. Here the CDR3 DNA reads TGCGCCAGCAGCCCACAAACAGGGGGCGTAGAAAAACTGTTTTTT. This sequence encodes CASSPQTGGVEKLFF.

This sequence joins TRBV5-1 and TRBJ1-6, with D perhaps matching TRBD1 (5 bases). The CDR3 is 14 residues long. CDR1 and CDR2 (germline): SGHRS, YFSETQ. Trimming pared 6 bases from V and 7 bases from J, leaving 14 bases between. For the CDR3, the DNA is TGCGCCAGCACACCGGGGGGGAAAAATTCACCCCTCCACTTT. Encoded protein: CASTPGGKNSPLHF.

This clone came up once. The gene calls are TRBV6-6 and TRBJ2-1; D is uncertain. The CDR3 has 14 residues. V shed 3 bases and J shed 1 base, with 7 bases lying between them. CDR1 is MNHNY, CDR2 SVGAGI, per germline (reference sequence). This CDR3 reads CASSYQRSYNEQFF. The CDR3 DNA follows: TGTGCCAGCAGTTATCAGAGGTCCTACAATGAGCAGTTCTTC.

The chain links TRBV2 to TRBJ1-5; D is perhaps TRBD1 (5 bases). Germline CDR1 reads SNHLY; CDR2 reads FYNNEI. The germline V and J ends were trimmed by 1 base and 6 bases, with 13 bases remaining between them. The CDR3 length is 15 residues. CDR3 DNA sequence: TGTGCCAGCAGTGAAGGGTCTAGGGGAGGTCAGCCCCAGCATTTT. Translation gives CASSEGSRGGQPQHF.

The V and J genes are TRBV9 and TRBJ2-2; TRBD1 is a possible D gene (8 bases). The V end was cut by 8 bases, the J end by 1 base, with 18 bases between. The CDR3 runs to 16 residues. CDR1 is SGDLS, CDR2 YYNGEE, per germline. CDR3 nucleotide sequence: TGTGCCAGTACAACCAGCGGGACAGGGAACACCGGGGAGCTGTTTTTT. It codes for CASTTSGTGNTGELFF.

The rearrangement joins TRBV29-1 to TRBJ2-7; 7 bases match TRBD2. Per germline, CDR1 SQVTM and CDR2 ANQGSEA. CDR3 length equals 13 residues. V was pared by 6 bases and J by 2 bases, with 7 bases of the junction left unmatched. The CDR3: CSVPGEGPYEQYF. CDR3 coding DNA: TGCAGCGTGCCTGGGGAGGGTCCCTACGAGCAGTACTTC.